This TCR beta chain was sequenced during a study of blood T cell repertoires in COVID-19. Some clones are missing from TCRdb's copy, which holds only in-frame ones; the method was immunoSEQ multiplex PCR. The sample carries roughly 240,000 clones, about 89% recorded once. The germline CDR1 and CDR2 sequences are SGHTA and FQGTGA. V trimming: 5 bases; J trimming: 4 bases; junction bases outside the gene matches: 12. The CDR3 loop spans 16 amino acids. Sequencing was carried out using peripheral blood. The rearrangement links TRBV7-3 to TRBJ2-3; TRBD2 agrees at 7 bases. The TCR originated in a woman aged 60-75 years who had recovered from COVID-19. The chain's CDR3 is CASSKNGGTSADTQYF. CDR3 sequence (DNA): TGTGCCAGCAGCAAAAACGGGGGGACCAGCGCAGATACGCAGTATTTT.